A single T cell receptor (beta chain) is shown here with its context. What it recognizes is unknown. At one end, the junction sequence differs from germline, possibly due to a read error. This sample was included in a study of tumor-infiltrating lymphocytes in primary liver carcinoma. Study as a whole: Subjects consisted of male and female patients aged 30 to 69 years. Whole-study findings and limits: Tumors had a top-250-clone fraction that was significantly higher than blood (p = 0.039). Tumor region pairs outstripped tumor-adjacent and tumor-blood pairs in overlap.

The tissue used was unsorted bulk material of about 17-33 mg. RNA and DNA were co-extracted from it with the AllPrep DNA/RNA mini kit. Primary liver carcinomas in the patients were surgically resected. Making TCR beta cDNA involved approximately 0.5 ug total RNA and a constant-region primer. Generation of the TCR beta libraries relied on three nested multiplex PCR rounds using slightly modified ARM-PCR. One entry per CDR3 protein, called by TCRdb with MiXCR from the multiplex PCR reads. The sample has about 120,000 distinct CDR3 sequences, around two thirds seen once. The sequencing input was tumor-adjacent normal liver tissue. This TCR derives from a woman in her sixties or seventies with primary liver carcinoma and hepatitis B virus infection.

The CDR3 spells CASRRSRTTSSGAIVLTF. DNA for the CDR3: TGTGCCAGCAGGCGTTCTAGGACAACTTCGTCTGGGGCCATCGTCCTGACTTTC. This chain links TRBV28 with TRBJ2-6; tentatively, D is TRBD1 (5 bases). Germline assignment: CDR1 MDHEN and CDR2 SYDVKM. The CDR3 sequence is 18 residues long.